Sequencing of this T cell receptor beta chain was carried out in a study of human T cells and chemical hapten exposure. Sample time point: patch test 1, 2 weeks after DPC sensitization. Noted treatment: therapeutic diphenylcyclopropenone sensitization with weekly scalp DPC. This clonotype was observed many times. Deletions cut 8 bases from V and 1 base from J, with 17 bases between. The CDR3 totals 15 residues. CDR1 ENHRY and CDR2 SYGVKD come from the germline V gene. TCRdb itself ran the RACE reads through MiXCR, one entry per CDR3 protein. Among some 380,000 distinct CDR3 sequences listed, approximately 4.4% were seen once.

Sequenced material: whole blood, taken in connection with sensitization to the hapten diphenylcyclopropenone (DPC). The J gene is TRBJ1-2, the V gene TRBV10-3, with D possibly TRBD1 on 6 matching bases. This receptor was taken from a woman aged 50 to 60 with alopecia areata. Some clones in this sample may be carry-over from other donors' samples. The CDR3: CAISDSARSNYGYTF. In DNA form, the CDR3 reads TGTGCCATCTCGGACAGCGCCCGAAGTAACTATGGCTACACCTTC.